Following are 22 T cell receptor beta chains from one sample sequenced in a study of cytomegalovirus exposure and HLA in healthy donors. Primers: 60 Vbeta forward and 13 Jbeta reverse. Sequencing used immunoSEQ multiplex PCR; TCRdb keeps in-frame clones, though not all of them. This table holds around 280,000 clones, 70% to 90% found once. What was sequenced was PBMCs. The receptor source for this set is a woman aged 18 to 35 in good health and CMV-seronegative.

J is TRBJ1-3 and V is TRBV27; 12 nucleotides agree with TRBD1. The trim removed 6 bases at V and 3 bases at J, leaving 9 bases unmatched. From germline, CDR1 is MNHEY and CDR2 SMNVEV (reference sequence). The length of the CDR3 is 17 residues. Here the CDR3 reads CASRLSGQGAGGNTIYF. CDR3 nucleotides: TGTGCCAGCAGACTGTCGGGACAGGGGGCAGGTGGAAACACCATATATTTT.

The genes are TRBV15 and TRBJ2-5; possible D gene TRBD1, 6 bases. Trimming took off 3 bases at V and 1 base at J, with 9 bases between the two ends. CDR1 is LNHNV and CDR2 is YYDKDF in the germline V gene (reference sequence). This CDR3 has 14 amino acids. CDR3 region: CATSSDRTQETQYF. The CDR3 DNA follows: TGTGCCACCAGCAGTGACAGGACCCAAGAGACCCAGTACTTC.

CDR3 sequence reads: CASSLPGQGPSYEQYF. The DNA for the CDR3 is TGTGCCAGCAGTCTCCCCGGGCAGGGCCCCTCCTACGAGCAGTACTTC. The chain recombines TRBV28 with TRBJ2-7; D is possibly TRBD1 (5 bases). Trimming shortened V by 5 bases and J by 0 bases, and 17 bases separated the two germline ends. There are 16 residues in the CDR3. The germline CDR1 and CDR2 sequences are MDHEN and SYDVKM.

The CDR3, as DNA: TGTGCCAGCAGACAGGGGCGCGATACGCAGTATTTT. Translation gives CASRQGRDTQYF. The chain couples TRBV7-9 to TRBJ2-3, with 7 bases that match TRBD1. This CDR3 is 12 amino acids long. Germline CDR1 and CDR2: SEHNR and FQNEAQ (reference sequence). J lost 6 bases, V lost 6 bases, and 3 bases had no gene match.

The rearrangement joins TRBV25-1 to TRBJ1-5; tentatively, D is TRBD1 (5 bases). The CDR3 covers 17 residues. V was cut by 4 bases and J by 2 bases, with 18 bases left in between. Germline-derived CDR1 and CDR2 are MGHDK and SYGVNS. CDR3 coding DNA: TGTGCCAGCAGTGGTGCTATGCCGGGAGGGGGCAATCAGCCCCAGCATTTT. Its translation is CASSGAMPGGGNQPQHF.

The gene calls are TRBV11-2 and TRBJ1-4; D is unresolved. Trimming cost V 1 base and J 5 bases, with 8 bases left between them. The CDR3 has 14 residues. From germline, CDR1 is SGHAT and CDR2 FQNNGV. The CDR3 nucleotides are TGTGCCAGCAGCTTAGCCGGGATAAATGAAAAACTGTTTTTT. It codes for CASSLAGINEKLFF.

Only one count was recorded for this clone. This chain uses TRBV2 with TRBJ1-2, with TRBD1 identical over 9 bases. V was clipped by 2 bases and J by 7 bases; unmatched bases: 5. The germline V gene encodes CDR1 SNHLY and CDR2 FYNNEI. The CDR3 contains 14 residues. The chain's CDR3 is CASSERDRVSGYTF. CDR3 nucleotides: TGTGCCAGCAGTGAACGGGACAGGGTTTCTGGCTACACCTTC.

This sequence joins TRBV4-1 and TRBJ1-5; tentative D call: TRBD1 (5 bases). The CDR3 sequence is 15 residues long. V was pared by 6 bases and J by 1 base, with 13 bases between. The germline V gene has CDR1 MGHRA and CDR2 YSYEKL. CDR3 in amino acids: CASRDILRSNQPQHF. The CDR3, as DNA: TGCGCCAGCAGGGACATCCTCCGGAGCAATCAGCCCCAGCATTTT.

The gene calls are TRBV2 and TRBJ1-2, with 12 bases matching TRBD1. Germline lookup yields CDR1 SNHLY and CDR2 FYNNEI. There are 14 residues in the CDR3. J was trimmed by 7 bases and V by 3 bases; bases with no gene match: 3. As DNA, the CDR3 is TGTGCCAGCAGTGACGGGACAGGGGGCGGTGGCTACACCTTC. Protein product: CASSDGTGGGGYTF.

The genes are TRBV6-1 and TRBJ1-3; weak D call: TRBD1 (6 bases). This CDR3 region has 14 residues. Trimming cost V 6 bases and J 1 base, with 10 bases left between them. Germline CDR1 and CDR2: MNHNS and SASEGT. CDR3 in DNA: TGTGCCAGCAGCATTGGACAGTCTGGAAACACCATATATTTT. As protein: CASSIGQSGNTIYF.

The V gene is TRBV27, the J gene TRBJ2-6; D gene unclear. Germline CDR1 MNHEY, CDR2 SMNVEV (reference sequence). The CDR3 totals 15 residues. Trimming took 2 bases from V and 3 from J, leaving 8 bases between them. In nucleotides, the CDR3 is TGTGCCAGCAGTTTAGCAGGCTTTGGGGCCAACGTCCTGACTTTC. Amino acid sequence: CASSLAGFGANVLTF.

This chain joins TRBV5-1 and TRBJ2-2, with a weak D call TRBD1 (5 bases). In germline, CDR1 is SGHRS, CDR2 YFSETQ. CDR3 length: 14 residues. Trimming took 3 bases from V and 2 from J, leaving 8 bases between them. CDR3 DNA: TGCGCCAGCAGCTCGACAGTAAACACCGGGGAGCTGTTTTTT. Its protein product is CASSSTVNTGELFF.

The CDR3 bases are TGCGCCAGCAGCTTAACTAGCGGGGGCCTCTCCTACGAGCAGTACTTC. This gives the protein CASSLTSGGLSYEQYF. This chain connects TRBV5-1 to TRBJ2-7, with TRBD2 matching over 11 bases. Germline-derived CDR1 and CDR2 are SGHRS and YFSETQ. The CDR3 contains 16 residues. V lost 2 bases, J lost 0 bases, and 4 bases stayed unmatched.

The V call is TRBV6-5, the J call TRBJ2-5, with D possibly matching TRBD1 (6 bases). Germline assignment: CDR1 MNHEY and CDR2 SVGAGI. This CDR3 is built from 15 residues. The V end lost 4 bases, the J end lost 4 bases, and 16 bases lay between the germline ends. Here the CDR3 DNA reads TGTGCCAGCAGTTCCTCCTCAGGGGCAGGAGAGACCCAGTACTTC. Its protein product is CASSSSSGAGETQYF.

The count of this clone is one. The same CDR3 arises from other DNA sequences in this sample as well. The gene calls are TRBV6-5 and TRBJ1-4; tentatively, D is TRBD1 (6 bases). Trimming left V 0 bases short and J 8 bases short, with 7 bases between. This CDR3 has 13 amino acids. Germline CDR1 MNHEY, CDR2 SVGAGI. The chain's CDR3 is CASSYSGQEKLFF. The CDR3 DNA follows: TGTGCCAGCAGTTACTCGGGACAAGAAAAACTGTTTTTT.

The CDR3 protein is CAWCHYNTEAFF. The DNA for the CDR3 is TGTGCCTGGTGTCACTATAACACTGAAGCTTTCTTT. This rearrangement joins TRBV30 to TRBJ1-1, with D hard to call. This CDR3 is 12 amino acids long. Trimming took off 5 bases at V and 2 bases at J, with 9 bases between the two ends. Per germline, CDR1 GTSNPN and CDR2 SVGIG (reference sequence).

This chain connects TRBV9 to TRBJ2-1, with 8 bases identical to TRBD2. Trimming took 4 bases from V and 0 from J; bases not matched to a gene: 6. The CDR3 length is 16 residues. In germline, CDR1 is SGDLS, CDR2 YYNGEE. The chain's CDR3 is CASSPSGGSSYNEQFF. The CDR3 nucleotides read TGTGCCAGCAGCCCTTCGGGAGGGAGCTCCTACAATGAGCAGTTCTTC.

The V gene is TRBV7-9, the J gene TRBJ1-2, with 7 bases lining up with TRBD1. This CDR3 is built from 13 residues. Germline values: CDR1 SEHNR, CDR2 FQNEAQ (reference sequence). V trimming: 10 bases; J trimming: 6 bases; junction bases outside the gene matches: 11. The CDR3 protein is CATYRAQGDGYTF. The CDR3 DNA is TGTGCCACCTACAGGGCCCAGGGGGATGGCTACACCTTC.

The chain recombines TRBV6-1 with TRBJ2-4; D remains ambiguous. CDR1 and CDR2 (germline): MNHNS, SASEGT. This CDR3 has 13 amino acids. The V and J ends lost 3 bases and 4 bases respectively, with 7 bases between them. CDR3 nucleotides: TGTGCCAGCAGTGAGGCAGATAAAAACATTCAGTACTTC. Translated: CASSEADKNIQYF.

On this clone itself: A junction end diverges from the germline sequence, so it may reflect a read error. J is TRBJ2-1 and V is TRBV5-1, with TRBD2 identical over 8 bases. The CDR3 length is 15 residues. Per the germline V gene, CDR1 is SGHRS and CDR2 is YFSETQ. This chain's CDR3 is CASSLGERGSNGQFF. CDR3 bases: TGCGCCAGCAGCTTGGGTGAGCGGGGGTCGAATGGGCAGTTCTTC.

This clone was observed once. Written as DNA, the CDR3 is TGCGCCAGCAGCGGGACAGGGAGAGAGGGCAATCAGCCCCAGCATTTT. As protein: CASSGTGREGNQPQHF. The chain joins TRBV5-1 to TRBJ1-5; 9 bases match TRBD1. With V trimmed by 4 bases and J by 2 bases, 7 bases remained unmatched. Germline CDR1 is SGHRS and CDR2 is YFSETQ. The CDR3 consists of 16 residues. The whole variable domain, remainder taken from reference TRBV5-1 and TRBJ1-5, is KAGVTQTPRYLIKTRGQQVTLSCSPISGHRSVSWYQQTPGQGLQFLFEYFSETQRNKGNFPGRFSGRQFSNSRSEMNVSTLELGDSALYLCASSGTGREGNQPQHFGDGTRLSIL.

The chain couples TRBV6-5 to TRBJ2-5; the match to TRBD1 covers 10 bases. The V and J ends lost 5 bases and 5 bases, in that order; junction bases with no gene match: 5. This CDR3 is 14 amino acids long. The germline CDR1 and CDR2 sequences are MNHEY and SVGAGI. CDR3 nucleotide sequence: TGTGCCAGCAGTCGGGACAGGGGCAGGGAGACCCAGTACTTC. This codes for CASSRDRGRETQYF.